The 9 T cell receptor beta chains listed next were all sequenced from one sample in a study of shared clonotypes between healthy human individuals. CD45RO negativity and positive selection for CCR7 defined naive CD8 cells, a population that excluded terminally differentiated effector memory CD45RA+ cells. Some clones are missing from TCRdb's copy, which holds only in-frame ones; the method was immunoSEQ multiplex PCR. The data show some 2.1 million clones, approximately 94% seen once. Sequencing was done on a sample of naive CD8+ T cells sorted from blood. These receptor sequences come from a young man in good health.

The chain combines TRBV4-1 with TRBJ2-7; D perhaps matches TRBD1 (7 bases). Germline CDR1 reads MGHRA; CDR2 reads YSYEKL. V dropped 2 bases and J dropped 0 bases, with 17 bases sitting between them. This CDR3 has 17 amino acids. CDR3 bases: TGCGCCAGCAGCCAAAAAAGGGCGGGACAGAGCTCCTACGAGCAGTACTTC. Its translation: CASSQKRAGQSSYEQYF.

The chain is built from TRBV5-1 and TRBJ2-2, with TRBD1 matching 9 bases. With 3 bases clipped from V and 2 bases from J, the junction kept 5 bases outside the gene matches. The CDR3 is 16 amino acids. Germline V lookup: CDR1 SGHRS, CDR2 YFSETQ. CDR3 amino acids: CASSWDRAINTGELFF. DNA of the CDR3: TGCGCCAGCAGCTGGGACAGGGCTATTAACACCGGGGAGCTGTTTTTT.

The V gene is TRBV18, the J gene TRBJ2-7, with D uncertain. The germline gives CDR1 KGHSH, CDR2 LQKENI. V shed 2 bases and J shed 4 bases, with 12 bases lying between them. The CDR3 length is 14 residues. CDR3 sequence: CASSPYRGGYEQYF. For the CDR3, the DNA is TGTGCCAGCTCACCATATCGAGGTGGGTACGAGCAGTACTTC.

The V gene is TRBV27, the J gene TRBJ2-2, with 8 nucleotides matching TRBD2. The ends lost 4 bases at V and 6 bases at J; junction bases unmatched: 13. There are 17 residues in the CDR3. The germline V gene encodes CDR1 MNHEY and CDR2 SMNVEV (reference sequence). The CDR3 region is CASSSRGGGPSPGELFF. The CDR3 coding sequence is TGTGCCAGCAGTTCCCGGGGCGGGGGGCCTTCGCCCGGGGAGCTGTTTTTT.

This chain links TRBV6-6 with TRBJ2-5, with 7 bases that match TRBD1. This CDR3 contains 15 residues. Trimming cost V 6 bases and J 1 base; bases outside gene matches: 8. The germline V gene has CDR1 MNHNY and CDR2 SVGAGI (reference sequence). CDR3 region: CASSNNRDSQETQYF. CDR3 nucleotides: TGTGCCAGCAGCAACAATAGGGACAGCCAAGAGACCCAGTACTTC.

In its sample, this clone was seen once. The chain is built from TRBV18 and TRBJ2-7; maybe TRBD2 (6 bases). The V gene lost 6 bases and the J gene lost 5 bases, with 20 bases spanning the gap. The length of the CDR3 is 15 residues. Germline V gene lookup returns CDR1 KGHSH and CDR2 LQKENI. CDR3 bases: TGTGCCAGCTCCCGGGAGCATAACTACTTCGACGAGCAGTACTTC. Its translation is CASSREHNYFDEQYF.

This sequence joins TRBV27 and TRBJ2-1; no reliable D call. The CDR3 runs 14 residues. Trimming stripped 2 bases from V and 8 bases from J, with 13 bases between. Germline CDR1 reads MNHEY; CDR2 reads SMNVEV (reference sequence). Here the CDR3 DNA reads TGTGCCAGCAGTTTACTTGGACCAGCCCATGAGCAGTTCTTC. As protein: CASSLLGPAHEQFF.

The chain recombines TRBV4-1 with TRBJ1-2; tentatively, D is TRBD1 (6 bases). This CDR3 region has 15 residues. Germline V CDR1 and CDR2: MGHRA, YSYEKL. Trimming took 4 bases from V and 4 from J, leaving 16 bases between them. For the CDR3, the DNA is TGCGCCAGCAGCCCCGAACGGGGGGCGGGCTATGGCTACACCTTC. This sequence encodes CASSPERGAGYGYTF.

The gene calls are TRBV10-2 and TRBJ2-7; D possibly corresponds to TRBD2 (6 bases). CDR1 and CDR2 from the germline V gene are WSHSY and SAAADI. The CDR3 length is 12 residues. The ends were cut back, 6 bases at V and 5 bases at J, with 11 bases in the middle. The DNA for the CDR3 is TGCGCCAGCAGCGGGGGATTAGACGAGCAGTACTTC. Translating gives CASSGGLDEQYF.